These 9 T cell receptor beta chains were all obtained from the same sample, sequenced in a study of T cells in narcolepsy. Libraries were prepared by immunoSEQ multiplex PCR; TCRdb keeps only in-frame clonotypes and omits some of them. The table shows roughly 30,000 clones, with roughly 78% occurring only once. Material for sequencing was CD45RA- memory CD4+ T cells from PBMCs. Receptors were obtained from a human donor with narcolepsy.

V and J are TRBV9 and TRBJ2-1; D uncertain. V shed 1 base and J shed 4 bases, with 12 bases lying between them. The CDR3 has 15 residues. In germline, CDR1 is SGDLS, CDR2 YYNGEE. The CDR3 DNA is TGTGCCAGCAGCGTAAGTACAGACCCTTACAATGAGCAGTTCTTC. Protein: CASSVSTDPYNEQFF.

The chain joins TRBV18 to TRBJ1-1, with D unresolved. This CDR3 has 15 residues. V was clipped by 2 bases and J by 0 bases, with 10 bases between them. Per the germline V gene, CDR1 is KGHSH and CDR2 is LQKENI. CDR3 residues: CASSPTGVMNTEAFF. CDR3 coding DNA: TGTGCCAGCTCACCAACGGGAGTAATGAACACTGAAGCTTTCTTT.

In its sample, this clone was seen a few times. This sequence joins TRBV6-6 and TRBJ1-3, with TRBD1 identical over 10 bases. V lost 5 bases, J lost 6 bases, and 7 bases stayed unmatched. Germline loops: CDR1 MNHNY, CDR2 SVGAGI (reference sequence). This CDR3 is 15 amino acids long. DNA of the CDR3: TGTGCCAGCAGTCCCCGAGACAGGGGGCAAAACACCATATATTTT. Encoded protein: CASSPRDRGQNTIYF.

V and J are TRBV6-6 and TRBJ1-5; 8 bases are a match to TRBD1. Germline values: CDR1 MNHNY, CDR2 SVGAGI (reference sequence). After removal of 6 bases from V and 7 bases from J, the junction contained 8 bases not matched to a gene. This CDR3 is built from 14 residues. CDR3 bases: TGTGCCAGCAGCCGCAGGGGGCTTGGGCAGCCCCAGCATTTT. Its translation is CASSRRGLGQPQHF.

About this clone itself: At one boundary the junction diverges from the germline segment, which might be a read error. V and J are TRBV5-4 and TRBJ2-7; 10 bases fit TRBD2. The germline V gene encodes CDR1 SGHNT and CDR2 YYREEE (reference sequence). CDR3 length: 14 amino acids. CDR3 in amino acids: CASGLAGGPYEQYF. CDR3 nucleotide sequence: TGTGCCAGCGGCTTAGCGGGAGGCCCCTACGAGCAGTACTTC.

The rearrangement uses TRBV7-8 and TRBJ2-7, with TRBD1 identical over 8 bases. From germline, CDR1 is SGHVS and CDR2 FQNEAQ. Losses at the gene ends were 5 bases for V and 3 bases for J; bases not matched to a gene: 3. The CDR3 extends over 13 amino acids. The CDR3 sequence: CASSLDRVYEQYF. DNA for the CDR3: TGTGCCAGCAGCCTGGACAGGGTCTACGAGCAGTACTTC.

Regarding this clone: Other DNA variants within this sample encode the same CDR3. The genes are TRBV6-5 and TRBJ1-2; 7 bases agree with TRBD1. Germline CDR1 reads MNHEY; CDR2 reads SVGAGI. The CDR3 totals 11 residues. The V gene end was trimmed by 6 bases and the J gene end by 8 bases; junction bases not matched to a gene: 3. This chain's CDR3 is CASSTGDGYTF. The CDR3 nucleotides are TGTGCCAGCAGCACAGGGGACGGCTACACCTTC.

This chain connects TRBV4-2 to TRBJ2-3, with TRBD2 matching 11 bases. CDR1 and CDR2 (germline): LGHNA, YNFKEQ. This CDR3 spans 16 amino acids. V lost 6 bases and J lost 0; bases outside the gene matches: 5. The CDR3 region has the DNA TGTGCCAGCAGTCGGGGACTAGCGGATAGCACAGATACGCAGTATTTT. This translates into CASSRGLADSTDTQYF.

Here the CDR3 reads CASGEQGTGELFF. The CDR3 nucleotides are TGTGCCAGTGGGGAACAGGGCACCGGGGAGCTGTTTTTT. V gene TRBV19 combines with J gene TRBJ2-2, with D perhaps TRBD1 (6 bases). The CDR3 is 13 residues long. V was shortened by 8 bases and J by 4 bases, with 11 bases between the two germline ends. The V gene's germline CDR1 is LNHDA and CDR2 SQIVND (reference sequence).